This T cell receptor (beta chain) was identified in a study of T cell responses to AZD1222 COVID-19 vaccine. TCRdb's copy holds only in-frame clones and misses some; the assay was immunoSEQ multiplex PCR. The sample lists about 60,000 clones; 85% were seen once. Trimming at V came to 3 bases and at J to 4 bases, leaving 11 bases not matched to a gene. The CDR3 spans 17 residues. Germline CDR1 KGHSH, CDR2 LQKENI. Study-level results: Clonal diversity may have been underestimated in mostly white British donors.

A remark on this clone: The antigen is not known.

The sample in question was peripheral blood, obtained on day 0 of AZD1222 vaccination. The source is an adult in good health. The rearrangement uses TRBV18 and TRBJ1-5; TRBD1 matches at 8 bases. The CDR3 nucleotides read TGTGCCAGCTCACCGGGCGAAGGACAGGGAAGGAATCAGCCCCAGCATTTT. Protein product: CASSPGEGQGRNQPQHF. The variable domain in full, completed from reference TRBV18 and TRBJ1-5, reads NAGVMQNPRHLVRRRGQEARLRCSPMKGHSHVYWYRQLPEEGLKFMVYLQKENIIDESGMPKERFSAEFPKEGPSILRIQQVVRGDSAAYFCASSPGEGQGRNQPQHFGDGTRLSIL.